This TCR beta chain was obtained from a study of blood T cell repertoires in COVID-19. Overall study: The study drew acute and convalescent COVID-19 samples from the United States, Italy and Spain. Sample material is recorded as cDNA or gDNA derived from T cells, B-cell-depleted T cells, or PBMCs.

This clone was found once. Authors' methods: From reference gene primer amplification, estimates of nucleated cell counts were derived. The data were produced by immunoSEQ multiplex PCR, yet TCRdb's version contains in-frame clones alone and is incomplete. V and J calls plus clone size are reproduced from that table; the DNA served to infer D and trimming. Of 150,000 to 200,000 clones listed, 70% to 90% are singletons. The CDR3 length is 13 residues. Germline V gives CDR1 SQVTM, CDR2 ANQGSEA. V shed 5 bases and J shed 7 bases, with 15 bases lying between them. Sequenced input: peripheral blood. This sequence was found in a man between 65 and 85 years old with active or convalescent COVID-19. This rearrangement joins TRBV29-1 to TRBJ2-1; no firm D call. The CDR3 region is CSVNGQTRNEQFF. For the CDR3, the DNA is TGCAGCGTTAATGGGCAGACGAGAAATGAGCAGTTCTTC.